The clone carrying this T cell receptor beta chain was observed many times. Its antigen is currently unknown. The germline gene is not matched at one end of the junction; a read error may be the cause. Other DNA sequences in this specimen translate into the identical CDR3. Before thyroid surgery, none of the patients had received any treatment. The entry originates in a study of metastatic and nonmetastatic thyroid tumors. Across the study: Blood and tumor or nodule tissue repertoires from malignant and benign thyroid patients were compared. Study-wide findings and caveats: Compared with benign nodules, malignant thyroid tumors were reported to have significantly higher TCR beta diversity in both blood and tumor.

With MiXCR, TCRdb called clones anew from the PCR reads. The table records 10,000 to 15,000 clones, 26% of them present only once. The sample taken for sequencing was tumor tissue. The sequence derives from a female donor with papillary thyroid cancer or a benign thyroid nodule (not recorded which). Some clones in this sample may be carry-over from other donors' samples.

The CDR3 here is CAISLQGNNEQFF. The DNA of the CDR3 is TGCGCCATCAGCCTACAGGGGAACAATGAGCAGTTCTTC. The rearrangement uses TRBV10-3 and TRBJ2-1; 7 nucleotides match TRBD1. The CDR3 totals 13 residues. Per the germline V gene, CDR1 is ENHRY and CDR2 is SYGVKD.